This entry concerns a single TCR beta chain. Its antigen remains unidentified. The CDR3 sequence is 14 residues long. CDR1 is MNHEY and CDR2 is SMNVEV in the germline V gene (reference sequence). V was pared by 2 bases and J by 2 bases, with 0 bases of the junction left unmatched. This record comes from a study of cytomegalovirus exposure and HLA in healthy donors. Primers included in the PCR were 60 Vbeta and 13 Jbeta primers. Measured with immunoSEQ multiplex PCR; TCRdb has only the in-frame clones, and not every one. This table holds under 200,000 clones, approximately 80% found once. General study findings and limits: In all likelihood, a cluster of highly shared sequence variants was a sequencing artifact. Some TCR beta chains (roughly 160 of them) were listed as cytomegalovirus-associated. A previous analysis found most TCR beta V segments productive roughly 87% or roughly 30% of the time.

V gene TRBV27 combines with J gene TRBJ2-5; 9 positions agree with TRBD2. Sequencing was done on a sample of PBMCs. The TCR was taken from a man aged 30 to 39 in good health and CMV-seropositive. CDR3 region: CASSLAGGQETQYF. The CDR3 DNA is TGTGCCAGCAGTTTAGCGGGGGGGCAAGAGACCCAGTACTTC.